Listed below are T cell receptor beta chains from one sample, sequenced in a study of T-cell memory formation after mild COVID-19. MiXCR, applied by TCRdb to the 5' RACE reads, yields one record per CDR3 protein. The table shows approximately 430,000 distinct CDR3 sequences, with 20% to 30% occurring only once. The material sequenced was PBMCs or a T cell subset sorted from them (not recorded which). The receptors were sampled from an adult woman who had mild COVID-19 (a few samples of this study predate the infection). Cell type and time point are not known. CDR3s include the opening cysteine and the closing phenylalanine or tryptophan. The order of the fields is CDR3 DNA, CDR3 protein, V gene, clone size, D gene, J gene. A D gene is named only where the DNA matches it firmly. Not all rows give a size; the values are once, few, many and, for expanded clones, a class.

TGTGCCAGCAGCATGACAGGGGGCCAAGGCTACACCTTC CASSMTGGQGYTF TRBV5-6 few TRBD1 TRBJ1-2
TGTGCCAGCACTAGCGGGAGGCATACGCAGTATTTT CASTSGRHTQYF TRBV12-3/TRBV12-4 few TRBD2 TRBJ2-3
TGTGCCAGCAACAGCGGGAGTCATTTTCGGTTCGATACGCAGTATTTT CASNSGSHFRFDTQYF TRBV5-5 . TRBD2 TRBJ2-3
TGTGCCAGTAGTCCCACCCGGGTCGGGAGACCCTACGAGCAGTACTTC CASSPTRVGRPYEQYF TRBV19 few . TRBJ2-7
TGTGCCAGCAGCTATTACACCGGGGAGCTGTTTTTT CASSYYTGELFF TRBV2 few . TRBJ2-2
TGCAGTGCTAGACGGGATCCGAACTATGGCTACACCTTC CSARRDPNYGYTF TRBV20-1 . . TRBJ1-2
TGTGCCAGCAGTGACTCCAGCGGGGGGCAGGTAGATACGCAGTATTTT CASSDSSGGQVDTQYF TRBV6-4 few TRBD2 TRBJ2-3
TGTGCCATCAGTGAGGCACATCGGACAGGGGGCGACGAGCAGTACTTC CAISEAHRTGGDEQYF TRBV10-3 few TRBD1 TRBJ2-7
TGTGCCTGGAGTGTCGGACAGGGAGTAATCGGGGAGCTGTTTTTT CAWSVGQGVIGELFF TRBV30 few TRBD1 TRBJ2-2
TGTGCCAGCAGCTTAGATCAAAGGAGGGGTGGTTCAACTAATGAAAAACTGTTTTTT CASSLDQRRGGSTNEKLFF TRBV11-2 . . TRBJ1-4
TGTGCCAGCAGCTTGGAGTCGGGACTTCGCTCTGGGGCCAACGTCCTGACTTTC CASSLESGLRSGANVLTF TRBV5-5 few . TRBJ2-6
TGTGCCAGCAGCTTAGAAGAACAGATACCAACACCCCTCCACTTT CASSLEEQIPTPLHF TRBV7-2 few . TRBJ1-6
TGTGCTAGTGGTTTGGTCCTCCTAGAGGGACAGGGGGGGGATACGCAGTATTTT CASGLVLLEGQGGDTQYF TRBV12-5 . TRBD1 TRBJ2-3
TGCGCCAGCAGCCGATCGGACGTGAACACTGAAGCTTTCTTT CASSRSDVNTEAFF TRBV4-1 many . TRBJ1-1